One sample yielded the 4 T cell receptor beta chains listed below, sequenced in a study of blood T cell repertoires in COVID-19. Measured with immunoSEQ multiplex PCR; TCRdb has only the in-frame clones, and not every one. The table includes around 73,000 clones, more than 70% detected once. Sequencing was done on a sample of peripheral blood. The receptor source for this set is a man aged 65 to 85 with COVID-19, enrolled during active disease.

The CDR3 is CASRRNREVGKNIQYF. The DNA of the CDR3 is TGTGCCAGCAGACGGAATCGGGAGGTGGGCAAAAACATTCAGTACTTC. The V gene is TRBV2, the J gene TRBJ2-4, with 7 bases that match TRBD2. This CDR3 region has 16 residues. Per the germline V gene, CDR1 is SNHLY and CDR2 is FYNNEI. J gave up 3 bases and V 6 bases, and 11 bases lay outside the gene matches.

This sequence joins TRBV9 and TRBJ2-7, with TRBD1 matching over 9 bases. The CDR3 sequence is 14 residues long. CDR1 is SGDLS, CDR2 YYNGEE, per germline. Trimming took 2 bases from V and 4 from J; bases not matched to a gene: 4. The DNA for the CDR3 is TGTGCCAGCAGCGTCGGGACAGGGATATACGAGCAGTACTTC. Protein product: CASSVGTGIYEQYF.

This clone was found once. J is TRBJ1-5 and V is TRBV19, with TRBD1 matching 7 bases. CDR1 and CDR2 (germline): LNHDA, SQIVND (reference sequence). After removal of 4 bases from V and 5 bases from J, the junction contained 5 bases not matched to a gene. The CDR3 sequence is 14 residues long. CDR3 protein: CASSRRGPYQPQHF. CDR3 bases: TGTGCCAGTAGTAGAAGGGGGCCCTATCAGCCCCAGCATTTT. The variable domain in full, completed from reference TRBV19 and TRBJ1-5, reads DGGITQSPKYLFRKEGQNVTLSCEQNLNHDAMYWYRQDPGQGLRLIYYSQIVNDFQKGDIAEGYSVSREKKESFPLTVTSAQKNPTAFYLCASSRRGPYQPQHFGDGTRLSIL.

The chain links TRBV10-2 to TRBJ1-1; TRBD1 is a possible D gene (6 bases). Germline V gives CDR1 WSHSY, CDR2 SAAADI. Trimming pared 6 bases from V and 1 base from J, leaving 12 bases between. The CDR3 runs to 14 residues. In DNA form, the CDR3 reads TGCGCCAGCAGGCTACAGGGACCGAACACTGAAGCTTTCTTT. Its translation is CASRLQGPNTEAFF.